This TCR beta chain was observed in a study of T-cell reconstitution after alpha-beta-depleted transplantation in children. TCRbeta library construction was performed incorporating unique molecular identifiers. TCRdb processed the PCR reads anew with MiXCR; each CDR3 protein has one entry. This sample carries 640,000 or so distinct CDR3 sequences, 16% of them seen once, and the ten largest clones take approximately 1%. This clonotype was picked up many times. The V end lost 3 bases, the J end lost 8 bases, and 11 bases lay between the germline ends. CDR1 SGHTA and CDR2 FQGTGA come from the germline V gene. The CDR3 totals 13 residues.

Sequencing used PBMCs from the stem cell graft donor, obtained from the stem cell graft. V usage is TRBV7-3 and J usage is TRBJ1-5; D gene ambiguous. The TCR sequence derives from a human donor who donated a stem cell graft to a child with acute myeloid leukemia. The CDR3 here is CASSFTGGEPQHF. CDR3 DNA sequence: TGTGCCAGCAGCTTTACGGGTGGGGAGCCCCAGCATTTT.